The 3 T cell receptor beta chains below were found in one sample sequenced in a study of blood T cell repertoires in COVID-19. Method: immunoSEQ multiplex PCR; TCRdb's copy keeps in-frame clones and lacks some. The profile shows around 100,000 clones, roughly 80% of them singletons. The sample comprised peripheral blood. These receptors originate from a human donor in a cohort sampled during active COVID-19.

The genes are TRBV11-3 and TRBJ1-2; the D is unclear. CDR1 and CDR2 from the germline V gene are SGHNT and YENEEA. Trimming stripped 2 bases from V and 8 bases from J, with 12 bases between. This CDR3 is built from 13 residues. CDR3 sequence (DNA): TGTGCCAGCAGCTTAAATCCCCTAGCGGGCTACACCTTC. Translation gives CASSLNPLAGYTF.

The chain recombines TRBV27 with TRBJ2-2; 7 positions match TRBD1. The germline V gene encodes CDR1 MNHEY and CDR2 SMNVEV (reference sequence). The CDR3 has 20 residues. V gave up 6 bases and J gave up 2 bases; unmatched junction bases: 21. The chain's CDR3 is CASSRLPTQGQTGNTGELFF. Written as DNA, the CDR3 is TGTGCCAGCAGCCGCCTACCTACACAGGGGCAAACAGGTAACACCGGGGAGCTGTTTTTT.

This rearrangement joins TRBV25-1 to TRBJ2-7; maybe TRBD2 (5 bases). The CDR3 sequence is 15 residues long. Trimming cost V 3 bases and J 6 bases, with 18 bases left between them. Germline-derived CDR1 and CDR2 are MGHDK and SYGVNS. CDR3 nucleotide sequence: TGTGCCAGCAGTGACACGAGGGCTATAGGCAGCGAGCAGTACTTC. It is translated as CASSDTRAIGSEQYF.